This T cell receptor (beta chain) was obtained from a study of blood T cell repertoires in COVID-19. Overall study context: Both acute and convalescent COVID-19 samples were obtained from the United States, Italy and Spain. From T cells, B-cell-depleted T cells, or PBMCs came the material, which was cDNA or gDNA.

Authors' data handling: Scientists estimated how many nucleated cells there were by amplifying reference gene primers. Only in-frame clones appear in the TCRdb table, and some are missing; sequencing was by immunoSEQ multiplex PCR. Clone size and V and J calls were adopted from that table, with D and trimming inferred from the DNA. The table lists 220,000 or so clones, around 82% of them singletons. From germline, CDR1 is SGHNT and CDR2 YYREEE (reference sequence). V lost 7 bases and J lost 2, with 15 bases in between. The CDR3 totals 14 residues. The receptor comes from a woman in her seventies with acute or convalescent COVID-19. This chain joins TRBV5-4 and TRBJ1-1; a weak D match, TRBD1 (6 bases). What was sequenced was peripheral blood. For the CDR3, the DNA is TGTGCCAGCGGCGGCAACAGGGTTAACACTGAAGCTTTCTTT. As protein: CASGGNRVNTEAFF.